The sequence of this TCR beta chain was determined in a study of blood T cells in healthy people across ages. Study conclusions and caveats: A roughly linear fall in TCR beta diversity per million T cells was seen with increasing age.

As for this clonotype: Its antigen is unidentified. The junction differs from germline at one of its ends, possibly a read error.

Sample-barcoded 5' priming and a J-beta primer mix drove a second PCR of 7 to 11 cycles. Tags on each cDNA molecule came from a template-switch adaptor with 12 random nucleotides. Each CDR3 protein gets one entry after TCRdb re-called the 5' RACE reads with MiXCR. The repertoire holds around 1,100,000 distinct CDR3 sequences, 35% to 40% seen once, with around 13% in the top ten. The germline CDR1 and CDR2 sequences are DFQATT and SNEGSKA (reference sequence). The CDR3 contains 13 residues. This TCR came from a young man in good health. Sequencing was done on a sample of blood. The chain carries TRBV20-1 and TRBJ1-4, with D unclear. The CDR3 reads CGAVGQLNEKLFF. CDR3 coding DNA: TGCGGTGCTGTAGGTCAGCTTAATGAAAAACTGTTTTTT.